A selection of T cell receptor beta chains follows, all from one sample in a study of regulatory and conventional T cells in RAG deficiency. Profiled with immunoSEQ multiplex PCR; TCRdb holds only in-frame clones, not every one. In the table there are about 34,000 clones, about three quarters of which are singletons. In addition, the sample was reused for a study of regulatory T cells.

Source material: CD4+ effector T cells sorted from blood. These receptors all come from a human donor in good health. The CDR3 runs from the conserved cysteine through the conserved F or W. D genes are given only for firm matches. Rows may omit the clone size; those that give it use once, few, many or a size class.

clone_size: .; v_call: TRBV11-2; j_call: TRBJ1-5; d_call: .; cdr3_nt: TGTGCCAGCAGCTCTGACAGGCTCCCCTTTGGTAGCAATCAGCCCCAGCATTTT; cdr3_aa: CASSSDRLPFGSNQPQHF
clone_size: few; v_call: TRBV27; j_call: TRBJ1-2; d_call: .; cdr3_nt: TGTGCCAGCAGTTGGAGGACAGCGTATGGCTACACCTTC; cdr3_aa: CASSWRTAYGYTF
clone_size: .; v_call: TRBV28; j_call: TRBJ2-1; d_call: .; cdr3_nt: TGTGCCAGCAGTTTACGGCAGGGTAAAAGGGTGCCCCCCTACAATGAGCAGTTCTTC; cdr3_aa: CASSLRQGKRVPPYNEQFF
clone_size: few; v_call: TRBV11-1; j_call: TRBJ2-2; d_call: TRBD1; cdr3_nt: TGTGCCAGCAGCGGACAGGGTCTTACCGGGGAGCTGTTTTTT; cdr3_aa: CASSGQGLTGELFF
clone_size: few; v_call: TRBV5-1; j_call: TRBJ2-1; d_call: .; cdr3_nt: TGCGCCAGCAGCTTGTCCAGGGCACAGGAGCAGTTCTTC; cdr3_aa: CASSLSRAQEQFF
clone_size: once; v_call: TRBV18; j_call: TRBJ2-6; d_call: .; cdr3_nt: TGTGCCAGCTCACCAATCGGGGAACCTGGGGCCAACGTCCTGACTTTC; cdr3_aa: CASSPIGEPGANVLTF
clone_size: .; v_call: TRBV2; j_call: TRBJ1-3; d_call: .; cdr3_nt: TGTGCCAGCAGTGGACAGACCTCTGGAAACACCATATATTTT; cdr3_aa: CASSGQTSGNTIYF
clone_size: .; v_call: TRBV9; j_call: TRBJ1-1; d_call: .; cdr3_nt: TGTGCCAGCAGCGTAGATCCCACGCGAAACACTGAAGCTTTCTTT; cdr3_aa: CASSVDPTRNTEAFF
clone_size: .; v_call: TRBV5-1; j_call: TRBJ1-2; d_call: .; cdr3_nt: TGCGCCAGCAGCTATAGGGAAGAGCACACCTTC; cdr3_aa: CASSYREEHTF
clone_size: .; v_call: TRBV2; j_call: TRBJ2-7; d_call: .; cdr3_nt: TGTGCCAGCAGTGAATCGGACTATTCCTACGAGCAGTACTTC; cdr3_aa: CASSESDYSYEQYF
clone_size: .; v_call: TRBV28; j_call: TRBJ1-2; d_call: TRBD1; cdr3_nt: TGTGCCAGCGTAGGACAGGGGTCCAACTATGGCTACACCTTC; cdr3_aa: CASVGQGSNYGYTF
clone_size: .; v_call: TRBV12-5; j_call: TRBJ1-4; d_call: .; cdr3_nt: TGTGCTAGTGGTTTTTTTTACAGGGAGGGCAGCGGGGCTAATGAAAAACTGTTTTTT; cdr3_aa: CASGFFYREGSGANEKLFF
clone_size: .; v_call: TRBV6-1; j_call: TRBJ1-2; d_call: .; cdr3_nt: TGTGCCAGTGGGGGGCAGGGGCCTGGCTACACCTTC; cdr3_aa: CASGGQGPGYTF
clone_size: once; v_call: TRBV10-3; j_call: TRBJ1-5; d_call: .; cdr3_nt: TGTGCCATCAGTGAGTCCCGGAGGGGGATTGGTAGCAATCAGCCCCAGCATTTT; cdr3_aa: CAISESRRGIGSNQPQHF
clone_size: .; v_call: TRBV6-1; j_call: TRBJ2-3; d_call: .; cdr3_nt: TGTGCCAGCCAAATCAGGGACAACACAGATACGCAGTATTTT; cdr3_aa: CASQIRDNTDTQYF
clone_size: .; v_call: TRBV9; j_call: TRBJ2-1; d_call: .; cdr3_nt: TGTGCCAGCAGCGACAGTCCGGCATCCTACAATGAGCAGTTCTTC; cdr3_aa: CASSDSPASYNEQFF
clone_size: .; v_call: TRBV11-2; j_call: TRBJ2-1; d_call: .; cdr3_nt: TGTGCCAGCAGGGCTCTAGCCATAGGACTATACAATGAGCAGTTCTTC; cdr3_aa: CASRALAIGLYNEQFF
clone_size: .; v_call: TRBV28; j_call: TRBJ1-1; d_call: .; cdr3_nt: TGTGCCAGCAGCGTCGGGAGGGGCACTGAAGCTTTCTTT; cdr3_aa: CASSVGRGTEAFF
clone_size: .; v_call: TRBV7-8; j_call: TRBJ1-2; d_call: .; cdr3_nt: TGTGCCAGCAGCTTATGGGACGGCCCGAACTATGGCTACACCTTC; cdr3_aa: CASSLWDGPNYGYTF
clone_size: .; v_call: TRBV19; j_call: TRBJ1-2; d_call: TRBD1; cdr3_nt: TGTGCCAGTAGGGACGGACAGGGGTTCGACTATGGCTACACCTTC; cdr3_aa: CASRDGQGFDYGYTF
clone_size: .; v_call: TRBV2; j_call: TRBJ1-5; d_call: .; cdr3_nt: TGTGCCAGCAAACAGGAGGGGAATCAGCCCCAGCATTTT; cdr3_aa: CASKQEGNQPQHF
clone_size: .; v_call: TRBV4-2; j_call: TRBJ1-4; d_call: .; cdr3_nt: TGTGCCAGCAGCCAACGCACCAGGGCTGCTAATAAAAAACTGTTTTTT; cdr3_aa: CASSQRTRAANKKLFF
clone_size: .; v_call: TRBV30; j_call: TRBJ2-3; d_call: .; cdr3_nt: TGTGCCTGGAGTGTTGCGGACCTTAGCACAGATACGCAGTATTTT; cdr3_aa: CAWSVADLSTDTQYF
clone_size: .; v_call: TRBV29-1; j_call: TRBJ2-5; d_call: TRBD1; cdr3_nt: TGCAGCGTTGAAAGGGGGCAGGGGGAGACCCAGTACTTC; cdr3_aa: CSVERGQGETQYF
clone_size: .; v_call: TRBV2; j_call: TRBJ1-5; d_call: .; cdr3_nt: TGTGCCAGCAGTGAAGAGGGGAGGAATCAGCCCCAGCATTTT; cdr3_aa: CASSEEGRNQPQHF
clone_size: .; v_call: TRBV5-1; j_call: TRBJ1-4; d_call: .; cdr3_nt: TGCGCCAGCAGCCCGGACGGGGGGCATAGTGAAAAACTGTTTTTT; cdr3_aa: CASSPDGGHSEKLFF
clone_size: .; v_call: TRBV11-3; j_call: TRBJ2-2; d_call: .; cdr3_nt: TGTGCCAGCAGCGGACGGGACGGATACACCGGGGAGCTGTTTTTT; cdr3_aa: CASSGRDGYTGELFF
clone_size: .; v_call: TRBV30; j_call: TRBJ1-2; d_call: .; cdr3_nt: TGTGCCTGGAATAACCGAAAGGGATCCACGATCCTGGGCTATGGCTACACCTTC; cdr3_aa: CAWNNRKGSTILGYGYTF
clone_size: .; v_call: TRBV6-5; j_call: TRBJ2-6; d_call: .; cdr3_nt: TGTGCCAGCAGTTACTACAGGACGAGAGGGGCCAACGTCCTGACTTTC; cdr3_aa: CASSYYRTRGANVLTF
clone_size: once; v_call: TRBV9; j_call: TRBJ1-3; d_call: .; cdr3_nt: TGTGCCAGCAGCGTAGTCGCCAGTTATGGAAACACCATATATTTT; cdr3_aa: CASSVVASYGNTIYF
clone_size: .; v_call: TRBV27; j_call: TRBJ2-3; d_call: .; cdr3_nt: TGTGCCAGCAGGCCGATTGTGGCCTATACGCAGTATTTT; cdr3_aa: CASRPIVAYTQYF
clone_size: .; v_call: TRBV28; j_call: TRBJ1-3; d_call: .; cdr3_nt: TGTGCCAGCAGACAGCCTGGAAACACCATATATTTT; cdr3_aa: CASRQPGNTIYF
clone_size: .; v_call: TRBV23-1; j_call: TRBJ2-6; d_call: .; cdr3_nt: TGCGCCAGCAGTCAATCCCGGGGCCTCGCTGGGGCCAACGTCCTGACTTTC; cdr3_aa: CASSQSRGLAGANVLTF
clone_size: .; v_call: TRBV9; j_call: TRBJ2-3; d_call: .; cdr3_nt: TGTGCCAGCAGCCCGGTGACCGGTTTCGGGTTTACAGATACGCAGTATTTT; cdr3_aa: CASSPVTGFGFTDTQYF
clone_size: .; v_call: TRBV19; j_call: TRBJ1-2; d_call: TRBD1; cdr3_nt: TGTGCCAGTACCCCCCCCGGACAGGGTTGGTTGGGAGGCTACACCTTC; cdr3_aa: CASTPPGQGWLGGYTF
clone_size: .; v_call: TRBV5-1; j_call: TRBJ2-1; d_call: TRBD2; cdr3_nt: TGCGCCAGCAGCTTGGTCGGGCAGCGGCGGGGGACGACTTTGTACAATGAGCAGTTCTTC; cdr3_aa: CASSLVGQRRGTTLYNEQFF
clone_size: .; v_call: TRBV10-1; j_call: TRBJ1-6; d_call: .; cdr3_nt: TGCGCCAGCAGGGATGAATTGGATTCACCCCTCCACTTT; cdr3_aa: CASRDELDSPLHF
clone_size: .; v_call: TRBV11-3; j_call: TRBJ2-2; d_call: .; cdr3_nt: TGTGCCAGCAGCTTAGACCCAATCACCGGGGAGCTGTTTTTT; cdr3_aa: CASSLDPITGELFF
clone_size: .; v_call: TRBV6-1; j_call: TRBJ2-7; d_call: .; cdr3_nt: TGTGCCAGCAGTGAATCCCAACGCGAGCAGTACTTC; cdr3_aa: CASSESQREQYF
clone_size: .; v_call: TRBV10-3; j_call: TRBJ2-2; d_call: .; cdr3_nt: TGTGCCATCAGTGATAAAACAGGGTCACACACCGGGGAGCTGTTTTTT; cdr3_aa: CAISDKTGSHTGELFF
clone_size: .; v_call: TRBV6-5; j_call: TRBJ1-2; d_call: .; cdr3_nt: TGTGCCAGCACCGACGGAGGGGGATGGGATGGCTACACCTTC; cdr3_aa: CASTDGGGWDGYTF
clone_size: once; v_call: TRBV5-1; j_call: TRBJ2-5; d_call: TRBD1; cdr3_nt: TGCGCCAGCAGCACAGGGGATGCGAAGACCCAGTACTTC; cdr3_aa: CASSTGDAKTQYF
clone_size: few; v_call: TRBV5-8; j_call: TRBJ1-6; d_call: TRBD1; cdr3_nt: TGTGCCAGCAGAGGGACAGGGAGATCCTCACCCCTCCACTTT; cdr3_aa: CASRGTGRSSPLHF
clone_size: few; v_call: TRBV27; j_call: TRBJ1-6; d_call: TRBD1; cdr3_nt: TGTGCCAGCAGTTGGCAGGGGGAAAATTCACCCCTCCACTTT; cdr3_aa: CASSWQGENSPLHF
clone_size: .; v_call: TRBV19; j_call: TRBJ1-2; d_call: TRBD1; cdr3_nt: TGTGCCAGTAGTATGGAAAGGGGGCGCCGGGATGGCTACACCTTC; cdr3_aa: CASSMERGRRDGYTF